The clone carrying this T cell receptor (beta chain) was counted between two and nine times. Its specificity is unknown. Each diabetic donor fulfilled classification criteria for either type 1 or type 2. Amplification started from genomic DNA. Amplification of the beta chain CDR3 used 30 forward and 13 reverse multiplex primers. One entry per CDR3 protein, called by TCRdb with MiXCR from the multiplex PCR reads. The sample comprises a few hundred thousand distinct CDR3 sequences, around 47% of which are singletons, and roughly 15% rests with the top ten. Germline loops: CDR1 LNHNV, CDR2 YYDKDF (reference sequence). V shed 6 bases and J 6 bases; nucleotides not matched to a gene: 1. The CDR3 runs to 14 residues. This record belongs to a study of type 1 and type 2 diabetes patients. As for the study in general: Samples came from type 1 diabetic, type 2 diabetic or nondiabetic people, recruited in China. Broader study findings: Some HECs seen only in T1D might also appear in more T2D or control samples. Type 2 diabetes and control V and J usage correlated highly, roughly 0.97.

Sequenced material: peripheral blood mononuclear cells (PBMCs). The TCR was taken from a man younger than 30 with type 2 diabetes. The chain uses TRBV15 and TRBJ2-1; TRBD2 matches at 14 bases. As DNA, the CDR3 is TGTGCCACCAGGACTAGCGGGAGGGCCAATGAGCAGTTCTTC. Amino acid sequence: CATRTSGRANEQFF.